Following are 14 T cell receptor beta chains from one sample sequenced in a study of blood T cell repertoires in COVID-19. TCRdb's copy holds only in-frame clones and misses some; the assay was immunoSEQ multiplex PCR. The sample shows about 310,000 clones, about 88% of them seen only once. Sequences were obtained from PBMCs or T cells enriched from blood (not recorded which). All receptors come from a woman aged 35 to 49 who had recovered from COVID-19.

V gene TRBV6-1 combines with J gene TRBJ1-6; D call uncertain. Germline assignment: CDR1 MNHNS and CDR2 SASEGT. Trimming stripped 2 bases from V and 3 bases from J, with 20 bases between. The CDR3 contains 19 residues. The CDR3 sequence is CASSEYIGWAVSYNSPLHF. In DNA, the CDR3 is TGTGCCAGCAGTGAATATATAGGATGGGCTGTTAGCTATAATTCACCCCTCCACTTT.

The CDR3 is CASSRTKGEPQHF. CDR3 nucleotides: TGTGCCAGCTCTCGTACTAAAGGAGAGCCCCAGCATTTT. This rearrangement joins TRBV18 to TRBJ1-5; D unclear. The CDR3 contains 13 residues. Trimming stripped 6 bases from V and 8 bases from J, with 14 bases between. CDR1 and CDR2 from the germline V gene are KGHSH and LQKENI.

The CDR3 sequence: CASSLGRGRTDTQYF. DNA of the CDR3: TGTGCCAGCAGTTTGGGGCGGGGTCGCACAGATACGCAGTATTTT. This sequence joins TRBV28 and TRBJ2-3; D may be TRBD2 (6 bases). Germline CDR1 and CDR2: MDHEN and SYDVKM. The V end lost 3 bases, the J end lost 1 base, and 11 bases lay between the germline ends. The CDR3 sequence is 15 residues long.

This CDR3 reads CASSLDAGDEQYF. The CDR3 region has the DNA TGCGCCAGCAGCTTGGACGCCGGGGATGAGCAGTACTTC. The chain joins TRBV5-1 to TRBJ2-7; the D gene is possibly TRBD2 (5 bases). Deletions cut 0 bases from V and 7 bases from J, with 11 bases between. Germline V gives CDR1 SGHRS, CDR2 YFSETQ. This CDR3 is 13 amino acids long.

The chain joins TRBV4-1 to TRBJ1-4; D might be TRBD1 (5 bases). Deletions cut 4 bases from V and 1 base from J, with 10 bases between. Germline values: CDR1 MGHRA, CDR2 YSYEKL. There are 15 residues in the CDR3. CDR3 DNA: TGCGCCAGCAGCCTTGCGGGGGGAACTAATGAAAAACTGTTTTTT. The encoded protein is CASSLAGGTNEKLFF.

This clone was counted once. This chain links TRBV11-3 with TRBJ2-2; maybe TRBD1 (6 bases). V lost 3 bases to trimming and J lost 7 bases, with 12 bases between them. Germline V gives CDR1 SGHNT, CDR2 YENEEA. The CDR3 contains 14 residues. In nucleotides, the CDR3 is TGTGCCAGCAGCTTGGGGGCCGAGGGCGGGGAGCTGTTTTTT. Translated, it gives CASSLGAEGGELFF.

The rearrangement joins TRBV21-1 to TRBJ2-2; the table's D gene call, TRBD1, was not cross checked with the DNA. TRBV21-1 is a recognized pseudogene. The CDR3 is made up of 18 amino acids. The CDR3 here is CASSKSLDSPKNTGELFF. The CDR3 DNA reads as TGTGCCAGCAGCAAATCCCTCGACAGTCCTAAGAACACCGGGGAGCTGTTTTTT.

The chain joins TRBV5-1 to TRBJ2-7, with TRBD2 matching 14 bases. The CDR3 loop spans 18 amino acids. With V trimmed by 0 bases and J by 5 bases, 10 bases remained unmatched. In germline, CDR1 is SGHRS, CDR2 YFSETQ. This CDR3 reads CASSLAGLAGGEGHEQYF. CDR3 in DNA: TGCGCCAGCAGCTTGGCCGGACTAGCGGGGGGAGAGGGCCACGAGCAGTACTTC.

This chain joins TRBV7-3 and TRBJ2-2; the D gene is possibly TRBD2 (6 bases). Germline V gives CDR1 SGHTA, CDR2 FQGTGA. The CDR3 contains 14 residues. V was shortened by 2 bases and J by 6 bases, with 10 bases between the two germline ends. The CDR3: CASSLGGEAGELFF. CDR3 DNA: TGTGCCAGCAGCTTAGGCGGGGAGGCCGGGGAGCTGTTTTTT.

The chain recombines TRBV9 with TRBJ2-5; TRBD2 agrees at 14 bases. The junction had 12 bases not matched to a gene; V was cut back by 7 bases and J by 1 base. Germline CDR1 SGDLS, CDR2 YYNGEE. This CDR3 region has 18 residues. CDR3 amino acids: CASGPPLGLAGGQETQYF. In DNA form, the CDR3 reads TGTGCCAGCGGCCCTCCTTTAGGACTAGCGGGAGGCCAAGAGACCCAGTACTTC.

The chain carries TRBV28 and TRBJ2-1; 15 bases fit TRBD2. The CDR3 has 18 amino acids. Germline V lookup: CDR1 MDHEN, CDR2 SYDVKM. J was trimmed by 4 bases and V by 5 bases; bases with no gene match: 9. In DNA form, the CDR3 reads TGTGCCAGCAGTCCTGGGACTAGCGGGGGGACACGGTACAATGAGCAGTTCTTC. Translated: CASSPGTSGGTRYNEQFF.

This clone was observed once. The chain joins TRBV6-5 to TRBJ1-5, with TRBD1 matching over 9 bases. V lost 0 bases and J lost 7; bases outside the gene matches: 7. The CDR3 extends over 16 amino acids. CDR1 and CDR2 from the germline V gene are MNHEY and SVGAGI. The CDR3 DNA reads as TGTGCCAGCAGTTACTCGTCTACAGGGGGCCGGCAGCCCCAGCATTTT. Amino acid sequence: CASSYSSTGGRQPQHF.

This chain joins TRBV7-2 and TRBJ2-1, with 8 bases aligning to TRBD2. J gave up 7 bases and V 3 bases, and 8 bases lay outside the gene matches. CDR1 and CDR2 from the germline V gene are SGHTA and FQGNSA. CDR3 length equals 15 residues. CDR3: CASSLGLVVSNEQFF. CDR3 DNA: TGTGCCAGCAGCTTGGGACTAGTAGTATCGAATGAGCAGTTCTTC.

J is TRBJ2-7 and V is TRBV30, with TRBD2 identical over 8 bases. CDR3 length: 16 residues. After removal of 0 bases from V and 7 bases from J, the junction contained 14 bases not matched to a gene. Germline V gives CDR1 GTSNPN, CDR2 SVGIG (reference sequence). The CDR3 protein is CAWSVLKGGSGREQYF. Here the CDR3 DNA reads TGTGCCTGGAGTGTATTGAAAGGCGGGAGCGGGAGAGAGCAGTACTTC.